A single sample is the source of the 14 T cell receptor beta chains below, sequenced in a study of vaccination and CD4 T cells after COVID-19. Sequencing of cultured CD4+ T cell DNA used the Oncomine TCR Beta short-read assay. TCRdb itself ran the PCR reads through MiXCR, one entry per CDR3 protein. The data show 15,000 to 20,000 distinct CDR3 sequences, about three fifths seen once. Antigen specificity for these receptors is unknown. The treatment: roughly ten-day PBMC culture with coronavirus spike peptide pools or control peptides (ViraFEST assay). The specimen sequenced was CD4+ T cells from blood, cultured in vitro. Source of these receptors: a human donor who had recovered from COVID-19.

The gene calls are TRBV6-1 and TRBJ1-2; 7 bases are a match to TRBD1. Germline V gene sequence: CDR1 MNHNS, CDR2 SASEGT. The CDR3 loop spans 15 amino acids. Trimming removed 1 base from V and 4 bases from J; junction bases left unmatched: 6. CDR3 DNA sequence: TGTGCCAGCAGTGAAGTTCAGGGGGGCGGCTATGGCTACACCTTC. This translates into CASSEVQGGGYGYTF.

This sequence joins TRBV14 and TRBJ2-6, with TRBD1 identical over 9 bases. Germline CDR1 reads SGHDN; CDR2 reads FVKESK. The CDR3 loop spans 18 amino acids. V gave up 5 bases and J gave up 0 bases; unmatched junction bases: 8. The CDR3 DNA reads as TGTGCCAGCAGCTACGGACAGGGGCCGAGCTCTGGGGCCAACGTCCTGACTTTC. It yields the protein CASSYGQGPSSGANVLTF. Combining the CDR3 with reference TRBV14 and TRBJ2-6 gives the whole variable domain EAGVTQFPSHSVIEKGQTVTLRCDPISGHDNLYWYRRVMGKEIKFLLHFVKESKQDESGMPNNRFLAERTGGTYSTLKVQPAELEDSGVYFCASSYGQGPSSGANVLTFGAGSRLTVL.

This clonotype appeared once. This chain joins TRBV7-3 and TRBJ2-7, with 11 nucleotides matching TRBD1. The germline V gene has CDR1 SGHTA and CDR2 FQGTGA. J lost 7 bases, V lost 4 bases, and 6 bases had no gene match. The CDR3 contains 14 residues. The CDR3 region has the DNA TGTGCCAGCAGCTCCGGGACAGGGGGATCAGAGCAGTACTTC. Translation: CASSSGTGGSEQYF.

This clonotype was observed once. The chain uses TRBV18 and TRBJ2-5; TRBD2 matches 12 bases. The CDR3 loop spans 13 amino acids. Per germline, CDR1 KGHSH and CDR2 LQKENI. V lost 6 bases, J lost 9 bases, and 5 bases stayed unmatched. CDR3: CASSATSGSPQYF. For the CDR3, the DNA is TGTGCCAGCTCGGCGACTAGCGGGAGCCCCCAGTACTTC.

This CDR3 is CASSPTPDTEAFF. Here the CDR3 DNA reads TGTGCCAGCAGCCCCACTCCGGACACTGAAGCTTTCTTT. The chain couples TRBV6-1 to TRBJ1-1; D remains ambiguous. Germline CDR1 MNHNS, CDR2 SASEGT. V lost 6 bases and J 3 bases, leaving 11 bases between the germline ends. The CDR3 has 13 residues.

The chain couples TRBV27 to TRBJ1-1; D perhaps matches TRBD1 (5 bases). V lost 6 bases and J lost 6, with 14 bases in between. Germline CDR1 MNHEY, CDR2 SMNVEV (reference sequence). The CDR3 is 13 residues long. The CDR3 nucleotides read TGTGCCAGCAGGAGGTCGGGAGGGGCTGAAGCTTTCTTT. Encoded protein: CASRRSGGAEAFF.

V gene TRBV7-2 combines with J gene TRBJ1-5; tentative D call: TRBD1 (6 bases). There are 17 residues in the CDR3. V dropped 4 bases and J dropped 0 bases, with 16 bases sitting between them. CDR1 SGHTA and CDR2 FQGNSA come from the germline V gene. CDR3 region: CASSYLGGALSNQPQHF. CDR3 DNA: TGTGCCAGCAGCTACCTCGGGGGCGCCCTTAGCAATCAGCCCCAGCATTTT.

CDR3 in amino acids: CASSLGQDLYGYTF. The CDR3 DNA sequence: TGTGCCAGCAGCTTAGGACAGGACCTCTATGGCTACACCTTC. The V gene is TRBV7-8, the J gene TRBJ1-2, with D possibly being TRBD1 (6 bases). V was clipped by 1 base and J by 4 bases, with 10 bases between them. CDR1 SGHVS and CDR2 FQNEAQ come from the germline V gene. This CDR3 is 14 amino acids long.

The chain recombines TRBV11-3 with TRBJ1-2; TRBD1 agrees at 9 bases. CDR1 is SGHNT, CDR2 YENEEA, per germline. The CDR3 is 15 residues long. The V segment lost 5 bases and the J segment 2 bases; nucleotides outside the gene matches: 6. The CDR3 loop is CASSLRTGANYGYTF. The CDR3 DNA reads TGTGCCAGCAGCCTTAGGACAGGGGCGAACTATGGCTACACCTTC.

The chain joins TRBV9 to TRBJ2-7; D might be TRBD1 (5 bases). CDR3 length equals 14 residues. Germline V gene sequence: CDR1 SGDLS, CDR2 YYNGEE. The V and J ends lost 0 bases and 4 bases respectively, with 11 bases between them. The CDR3 here is CASSVGIGVYEQYF. The CDR3 DNA reads TGTGCCAGCAGCGTAGGGATAGGGGTATACGAGCAGTACTTC. Complete variable domain (other parts from reference TRBV9 and TRBJ2-7): DSGVTQTPKHLITATGQRVTLRCSPRSGDLSVYWYQQSLDQGLQFLIQYYNGEERAKGNILERFSAQQFPDLHSELNLSSLELGDSALYFCASSVGIGVYEQYFGPGTRLTVT.

V gene TRBV2 combines with J gene TRBJ2-3, with TRBD1 as a possible D gene (6 bases). Germline V gives CDR1 SNHLY, CDR2 FYNNEI. The CDR3 sequence is 15 residues long. V lost 6 bases, J lost 1 base, and 14 bases lay in between. Here the CDR3 DNA reads TGTGCCAGCAGCCGACCCCGACAGGGCACAGATACGCAGTATTTT. Translating gives CASSRPRQGTDTQYF.

A note on this clonotype: The junction departs from the called germline gene at one end, perhaps through a read error. V and J are TRBV6-5 and TRBJ1-3, with unresolved D. From germline, CDR1 is MNHEY and CDR2 SVGAGI. The CDR3 is 15 amino acids. CDR3 coding DNA: TGTGCCAGCAGTTACGATAGGGCCTCTGGAGACACCATATATTTT. The encoded protein is CASSYDRASGDTIYF.

This rearrangement joins TRBV20-1 to TRBJ2-1, with a possible D match to TRBD2 (6 bases). Germline V gene lookup returns CDR1 DFQATT and CDR2 SNEGSKA (reference sequence). This CDR3 has 17 amino acids. V was clipped by 3 bases and J by 3 bases, with 21 bases between them. The CDR3 here is CSASWVPGLVRYNEQFF. CDR3 nucleotides: TGCAGTGCTAGTTGGGTGCCGGGACTGGTACGCTACAATGAGCAGTTCTTC.

The chain uses TRBV7-9 and TRBJ2-2; weak D call: TRBD1 (6 bases). Between the trimmed V and J ends, which lost 4 bases and 5 bases, there was a span of 11 bases. CDR1 and CDR2 (germline): SEHNR, FQNEAQ (reference sequence). This CDR3 region has 14 residues. In DNA, the CDR3 is TGTGCCAGCAGCTCCCAAGGGGGAACCGGGGAGCTGTTTTTT. Its translation is CASSSQGGTGELFF.